These T cell receptor beta chains were read from a single sample in a study of T-cell memory formation after mild COVID-19. TCRdb recomputed calls from the 5' RACE reads with MiXCR, one row per CDR3 protein. The sample holds 100,000 to 150,000 distinct CDR3 sequences; around 6.3% are singletons and the top ten take about 2.2%. Sequenced: PBMCs or a T cell subset sorted from them (not recorded which). The receptors were sampled from an adult woman who had mild COVID-19 (a few samples of this study predate the infection). Cell type and time point are not known. Each CDR3 is given with its conserved first and last residue. The D gene is left open where the match is weak. Some rows have no size entry. The others give once, few or many, or a class for an expanded clone.

few	TRBV5-1	TRBJ2-3	-	TGCGCCAGCAGCTTGGAGGGAGATACGCAGTATTTT	CASSLEGDTQYF
-	TRBV4-1	TRBJ2-5	-	TGCGCCAGCAGACAAGGGGGGGCAGGGACCCAAGAGACCCAGTACTTC	CASRQGGAGTQETQYF
many	TRBV24-1	TRBJ2-1	TRBD1	TGTGCCACCAGTGACCCGGGACAGCTGCAGTTCTTC	CATSDPGQLQFF
few	TRBV5-1	TRBJ1-1	-	TGCGCCAGCAGCTTTGAACAGGTGGCCACTGAAGCTTTCTTT	CASSFEQVATEAFF
few	TRBV3-1	TRBJ2-2	-	TGTGCCAGCAGCCAAGGATCGGGGTCCACCGGGGAGCTGTTTTTT	CASSQGSGSTGELFF
many	TRBV12-3/TRBV12-4	TRBJ2-2	-	TGTGCCAGCAGGACTGGGGGGAACACCGGGGAGCTGTTTTTT	CASRTGGNTGELFF
-	TRBV5-1	TRBJ1-1	TRBD1	TGCGCCAGCAGCATGACAGGGATTCAGCGTATGAACACTGAAGCTTTCTTT	CASSMTGIQRMNTEAFF
few	TRBV7-6	TRBJ2-1	TRBD2	TGTGCCAGCAGCCGAACTAGCGGGAGATACAATGAGCAGTTCTTC	CASSRTSGRYNEQFF
many	TRBV20-1	TRBJ2-1	-	TGCAGTGCTAGTGGGGGGAGTGAGCAGTTCTTC	CSASGGSEQFF
many	TRBV4-3	TRBJ2-2	-	TGCGCCAGCAGCCAAGATCCGCGAGCGAACACCGGGGAGCTGTTTTTT	CASSQDPRANTGELFF
few	TRBV5-1	TRBJ1-1	TRBD1	TGCGCCAGCAGCGAACAAACAGGGGGTACTGAAGCTTTCTTT	CASSEQTGGTEAFF
-	TRBV5-1	TRBJ2-5	TRBD2	TGCGCCAGCAGCTCAGGGACTAGCGTAGAAGAGACCCAGTACTTC	CASSSGTSVEETQYF
many	TRBV12-3/TRBV12-4	TRBJ1-2	-	TGTGCCAGCAGTTTAGGTGGACAGTCCTATGGCTACACCTTC	CASSLGGQSYGYTF
many	TRBV12-3/TRBV12-4	TRBJ2-2	TRBD1	TGTGCCAGCAGCCGGACAGGGGGCGGTACCGGGGAGCTGTTTTTT	CASSRTGGGTGELFF
many	TRBV6-1	TRBJ2-7	TRBD2	TGTGCCACCGGACTAGCGGGAATCTACGAGCAGTACTTC	CATGLAGIYEQYF
few	TRBV5-1	TRBJ2-5	TRBD2	TGCGCCAGCAGCGAGGACTCCGGGACTAGCAACCAGTACTTC	CASSEDSGTSNQYF